This T cell receptor beta chain was recorded in a study of cytomegalovirus exposure and HLA in healthy donors. Study results and caveats: Donors belonging to an Asian-associated ancestry cluster reportedly showed fewer N-insertions in productive TCRs than the roughly 670-donor mean, according to what a later analysis found.

This clone was counted once. Its antigen is currently unknown. PCR involved 60 Vbeta and 13 Jbeta primers. Assay used: immunoSEQ multiplex PCR; TCRdb lists only in-frame clones, some missing. This table has around 170,000 clones, approximately 78% appearing once. Material for sequencing was PBMCs. The clonotype originates from a woman in her late teens or twenties in good health and CMV-seronegative.

The DNA of the CDR3 is TGTGCCAGCAGTCCACCCCTGGGACAGGCCTACGAGCAGTACTTC. Translated: CASSPPLGQAYEQYF. The chain has TRBV28 and TRBJ2-7, with 8 bases fitting TRBD1. The CDR3 contains 15 residues. Per germline, CDR1 MDHEN and CDR2 SYDVKM. V shed 5 bases, J shed 2 bases, and the junction held 8 bases outside the gene matches.